A single sample is the source of the 31 T cell receptor beta chains below, sequenced in a study of PD-1 blockade in classical Hodgkin lymphoma. This sample's time point: newly diagnosed, previously untreated cHL patient sample. CD4+ T cells were purified from thawed PBMCs by magnetic negative selection. Assay: immunoSEQ multiplex PCR; the TCRdb copy retains only in-frame clones and omits some. The sample shows tens of thousands of clones, approximately 88% of them seen only once. The sample taken for sequencing was CD4+ T cells from blood. The receptor set was obtained from a human donor with classical Hodgkin lymphoma.

The V call is TRBV7-2, the J call TRBJ1-3; D unresolved. Germline V CDR1 and CDR2: SGHTA, FQGNSA. The CDR3 length is 13 residues. V lost 1 base to trimming and J lost 1 base, with 2 bases between them. In DNA, the CDR3 is TGTGCCAGCAGCTTAGGATCTGGAAACACCATATATTTT. Translated, it gives CASSLGSGNTIYF. The full variable domain, completed using reference TRBV7-2 and TRBJ1-3, is GAGVSQSPSNKVTEKGKDVELRCDPISGHTALYWYRQSLGQGLEFLIYFQGNSAPDKSGLPSDRFSAERTGGSVSTLTIQRTQQEDSAVYLCASSLGSGNTIYFGEGSWLTVV.

The V and J genes are TRBV11-2 and TRBJ2-5; tentative D call: TRBD2 (5 bases). This CDR3 has 13 amino acids. Trimming cost V 3 bases and J 5 bases, with 10 bases left between them. CDR1 and CDR2 (germline): SGHAT, FQNNGV. For the CDR3, the DNA is TGTGCCAGCAGCTTGCACGAGCGGGAGACCCAGTACTTC. The encoded protein is CASSLHERETQYF.

The chain couples TRBV11-3 to TRBJ1-6; D unclear. CDR1 is SGHNT, CDR2 YENEEA, per germline. Trimming pared 5 bases from V and 5 bases from J, leaving 10 bases between. The CDR3 has 14 amino acids. The CDR3 sequence is CASSPGYDNSPLHF. CDR3 coding DNA: TGTGCCAGCAGCCCGGGATATGATAATTCACCCCTCCACTTT.

The V and J genes are TRBV5-4 and TRBJ2-1, with 11 positions matching TRBD2. Losses at the gene ends were 4 bases for V and 8 bases for J; bases not matched to a gene: 8. This CDR3 comprises 15 residues. CDR1 SGHNT and CDR2 YYREEE come from the germline V gene (reference sequence). This CDR3 reads CASSHTSGSSDEQFF. DNA for the CDR3: TGTGCCAGCAGCCATACTAGCGGGAGCAGCGATGAGCAGTTCTTC.

The chain has TRBV5-6 and TRBJ1-2; D gene ambiguous. Germline V gene lookup returns CDR1 SGHDT and CDR2 YYEEEE. V lost 0 bases and J 12 bases, leaving 9 bases between the germline ends. There are 11 residues in the CDR3. The chain's CDR3 is CASSLDVQHTF. CDR3 nucleotide sequence: TGTGCCAGCAGCTTGGATGTTCAACACACCTTC.

In this sample, this clone turned up once. The rearrangement links TRBV27 to TRBJ2-3; 11 bases agree with TRBD2. The germline V gene encodes CDR1 MNHEY and CDR2 SMNVEV (reference sequence). This CDR3 comprises 16 residues. The V segment lost 2 bases and the J segment 3 bases; nucleotides outside the gene matches: 4. The CDR3 loop reads CASSLTVAGGTDTQYF. The CDR3 coding sequence is TGTGCCAGCAGTTTAACCGTAGCGGGAGGGACAGATACGCAGTATTTT.

The chain carries TRBV29-1 and TRBJ1-1; D is unresolved. In germline, CDR1 is SQVTM, CDR2 ANQGSEA. This CDR3 contains 12 residues. The germline V and J ends were trimmed by 4 bases and 1 base, with 7 bases remaining between them. The DNA of the CDR3 is TGCAGCGTTGCTGTGGGGAACACTGAAGCTTTCTTT. Protein product: CSVAVGNTEAFF.

The rearrangement joins TRBV28 to TRBJ2-1, with 11 bases identical to TRBD2. Germline V gives CDR1 MDHEN, CDR2 SYDVKM. The CDR3 covers 16 residues. Trimming removed 8 bases from V and 8 bases from J; junction bases left unmatched: 14. CDR3 DNA sequence: TGTGCCAGCTTCTTAGCGGGAGGGCTGCCTGGCGATGAGCAGTTCTTC. The encoded protein is CASFLAGGLPGDEQFF.

The chain links TRBV30 to TRBJ2-7; D remains ambiguous. The CDR3 has 12 residues. The germline V gene encodes CDR1 GTSNPN and CDR2 SVGIG (reference sequence). Trimming took 2 bases from V and 3 from J, leaving 8 bases between them. The CDR3 sequence: CAWSLQNYEQYF. The CDR3 DNA reads as TGTGCCTGGAGTCTCCAAAACTACGAGCAGTACTTC.

The chain combines TRBV2 with TRBJ2-5, with D possibly being TRBD2 (5 bases). CDR1 is SNHLY, CDR2 FYNNEI, per germline. This CDR3 comprises 14 residues. V was shortened by 6 bases and J by 5 bases, with 16 bases between the two germline ends. CDR3 in amino acids: CASRGYSGSETQYF. The CDR3 DNA is TGTGCCAGCAGGGGGTACAGCGGTTCGGAGACCCAGTACTTC. Based on the CDR3 plus reference TRBV2 and TRBJ2-5, the full variable domain is EPEVTQTPSHQVTQMGQEVILRCVPISNHLYFYWYRQILGQKVEFLVSFYNNEISEKSEIFDDQFSVERPDGSNFTLKIRSTKLEDSAMYFCASRGYSGSETQYFGPGTRLLVL.

The J gene is TRBJ2-1, the V gene TRBV9, with 11 bases aligning to TRBD2. Germline values: CDR1 SGDLS, CDR2 YYNGEE. The CDR3 consists of 19 residues. V gave up 5 bases and J gave up 5 bases; unmatched junction bases: 18. The CDR3 DNA follows: TGTGCCAGCAGGGGGTTTAGCGAGGAAACTAGCGGGAGTCACAATGAGCAGTTCTTC. Encoded protein: CASRGFSEETSGSHNEQFF.

The CDR3 here is CAREGLQYNEQFF. CDR3 DNA: TGTGCCAGGGAGGGCCTTCAATACAATGAGCAGTTCTTC. The chain uses TRBV19 and TRBJ2-1, with TRBD2 as a possible D gene (6 bases). There are 13 residues in the CDR3. V was trimmed by 9 bases and J by 4 bases, leaving 13 bases between them. Germline V lookup: CDR1 LNHDA, CDR2 SQIVND (reference sequence).

The chain employs TRBV7-2 and TRBJ2-1; possibly TRBD2 for D (5 bases). Trimming removed 4 bases from V and 8 bases from J, with 15 bases in between. The CDR3 has 14 amino acids. Germline V lookup: CDR1 SGHTA, CDR2 FQGNSA. For the CDR3, the DNA is TGTGCCAGCAGCTCGGACTTGGCAAGCGATGAGCAGTTCTTC. It is translated as CASSSDLASDEQFF.

This chain connects TRBV19 to TRBJ2-2, with 8 nucleotides matching TRBD1. Per the germline V gene, CDR1 is LNHDA and CDR2 is SQIVND (reference sequence). The CDR3 loop spans 16 amino acids. The trim removed 5 bases at V and 6 bases at J, leaving 11 bases unmatched. CDR3 DNA sequence: TGTGCCAGTAGTCGCGCCGGGACAGGAATCCCCGGGGAGCTGTTTTTT. Translation gives CASSRAGTGIPGELFF.

Here the CDR3 reads CASRDWTLKQETQYF. The DNA of the CDR3 is TGTGCCAGCAGGGACTGGACACTCAAGCAAGAGACCCAGTACTTC. The chain joins TRBV6-5 to TRBJ2-5; D tentatively fits TRBD1 or TRBD2 (5 bases each). The CDR3 runs 15 residues. Trimming removed 6 bases at V and 2 bases at J, with 16 bases between. CDR1 and CDR2 from the germline V gene are MNHEY and SVGAGI.

This chain connects TRBV6-5 to TRBJ2-7, with a possible D match to TRBD1 (5 bases). This CDR3 has 14 residues. In germline, CDR1 is MNHEY, CDR2 SVGAGI. With 2 bases removed from V and 2 bases from J, the gap between germline ends came to 10 bases. This chain's CDR3 is CASSYAGPPYEQYF. DNA for the CDR3: TGTGCCAGCAGTTACGCAGGGCCCCCCTACGAGCAGTACTTC.

The chain couples TRBV5-4 to TRBJ1-2; D may be TRBD1 (5 bases). This CDR3 spans 14 amino acids. V was pared by 4 bases and J by 1 base, with 11 bases between. The germline CDR1 and CDR2 sequences are SGHNT and YYREEE (reference sequence). CDR3 in DNA: TGTGCCAGCAGCCTGGCCGGGGGTAACTATGGCTACACCTTC. It translates to CASSLAGGNYGYTF. Full variable domain (missing parts from reference TRBV5-4 and TRBJ1-2): ETGVTQSPTHLIKTRGQQVTLRCSSQSGHNTVSWYQQALGQGPQFIFQYYREEENGRGNFPPRFSGLQFPNYSSELNVNALELDDSALYLCASSLAGGNYGYTFGSGTRLTVV.

CDR3 sequence: CASSVVPGGYNEQFF. In DNA form, the CDR3 reads TGTGCCAGCAGCGTAGTTCCCGGTGGCTACAATGAGCAGTTCTTC. The chain joins TRBV9 to TRBJ2-1; the D is unclear. V shed 0 bases and J shed 3 bases, with 10 bases lying between them. CDR1 and CDR2 (germline): SGDLS, YYNGEE. This CDR3 spans 15 amino acids.

The rearrangement joins TRBV28 to TRBJ2-1; a weak D match, TRBD2 (6 bases). Trimming took 8 bases from V and 2 from J, leaving 16 bases between them. CDR3 length: 15 residues. Germline-derived CDR1 and CDR2 are MDHEN and SYDVKM. CDR3 sequence: CASEVGGTTYNEQFF. The CDR3 bases are TGTGCCAGCGAGGTTGGGGGGACCACCTACAATGAGCAGTTCTTC.

V usage is TRBV2 and J usage is TRBJ2-1; D possibly corresponds to TRBD2 (8 bases). The CDR3 contains 15 residues. Germline values: CDR1 SNHLY, CDR2 FYNNEI. V was trimmed by 6 bases and J by 8 bases, leaving 20 bases between them. The CDR3 coding sequence is TGTGCCAGCAGAGAGACGGGACTAGGGGGCGATGAGCAGTTCTTC. Translated, it gives CASRETGLGGDEQFF.

In this sample, this clone turned up once. The rearrangement links TRBV18 to TRBJ2-3; 13 bases line up with TRBD2. This CDR3 has 17 amino acids. With V trimmed by 3 bases and J by 1 base, 4 bases remained unmatched. CDR1 and CDR2 from the germline V gene are KGHSH and LQKENI. The CDR3 nucleotides are TGTGCCAGCTCACCGGGGACTAGCGGGATCGGCACAGATACGCAGTATTTT. It yields the protein CASSPGTSGIGTDTQYF.

V is TRBV30 and J is TRBJ1-4; D gene unclear. Per the germline V gene, CDR1 is GTSNPN and CDR2 is SVGIG (reference sequence). The CDR3 totals 17 residues. V shed 2 bases and J shed 0 bases, with 16 bases lying between them. CDR3 in amino acids: CAWSQVASAPTNEKLFF. For the CDR3, the DNA is TGTGCCTGGAGTCAAGTCGCTAGTGCACCAACTAATGAAAAACTGTTTTTT. The full variable domain, rest sourced from reference TRBV30 and TRBJ1-4, is SQTIHQWPATLVQPVGSPLSLECTVEGTSNPNLYWYRQAAGRGLQLLFYSVGIGQISSEVPQNLSASRPQDRQFILSSKKLLLSDSGFYLCAWSQVASAPTNEKLFFGSGTQLSVL.

V usage is TRBV7-2 and J usage is TRBJ2-5, with unresolved D. Trimming removed 2 bases at V and 4 bases at J, with 5 bases between. The CDR3 covers 12 residues. The germline V gene has CDR1 SGHTA and CDR2 FQGNSA. This chain's CDR3 is CASSLSGETQYF. The DNA for the CDR3 is TGTGCCAGCAGCTTATCCGGAGAGACCCAGTACTTC.

The V and J genes are TRBV6-5 and TRBJ1-1, with TRBD1 matching over 7 bases. Germline trimming cut 6 bases from V and 4 bases from J; bases unmatched to any gene: 11. The CDR3 runs 15 residues. Germline V gene data show CDR1 as MNHEY and CDR2 as SVGAGI. CDR3 sequence: CASRNPNQGGTEAFF. The CDR3 DNA reads as TGTGCCAGCAGAAACCCAAACCAGGGGGGCACTGAAGCTTTCTTT.

This clone was seen just once. V usage is TRBV5-6 and J usage is TRBJ2-7, with a weak D call TRBD1 (6 bases). CDR3 length: 13 amino acids. With 1 base removed from V and 7 bases from J, the gap between germline ends came to 12 bases. Germline CDR1 is SGHDT and CDR2 is YYEEEE. CDR3 sequence reads: CASSLYRAGEQYF. In DNA form, the CDR3 reads TGTGCCAGCAGCTTGTACAGGGCTGGGGAGCAGTACTTC.

V gene TRBV28 combines with J gene TRBJ2-2, with 10 bases that match TRBD2. The CDR3 totals 15 residues. Germline V gene data show CDR1 as MDHEN and CDR2 as SYDVKM. Germline trimming cut 2 bases from V and 6 bases from J; bases unmatched to any gene: 3. The DNA for the CDR3 is TGTGCCAGCAGTTTACCGACTAGCGGGCCCGGGGAGCTGTTTTTT. Encoded protein: CASSLPTSGPGELFF.

The chain links TRBV5-1 to TRBJ1-1; unclear D gene. The CDR3 covers 14 residues. Germline CDR1 SGHRS, CDR2 YFSETQ. Trimming removed 2 bases from V and 4 bases from J, with 12 bases in between. CDR3 nucleotide sequence: TGCGCCAGCAGCTTATGGACGGGGTCCACTGAAGCTTTCTTT. Translation: CASSLWTGSTEAFF.

The rearrangement links TRBV30 to TRBJ2-2; D unclear. Trimming removed 7 bases from V and 6 bases from J, with 15 bases in between. Germline-derived CDR1 and CDR2 are GTSNPN and SVGIG (reference sequence). This CDR3 has 13 residues. DNA for the CDR3: TGTGCCTCTAATAGGGATCTGGCCGGGGAGCTGTTTTTT. Protein product: CASNRDLAGELFF.

The chain links TRBV5-1 to TRBJ2-5; TRBD2 matches at 8 bases. The closer fit of TRBJ2-7 to the DNA end suggests the J call may be wrong. The CDR3 is made up of 15 amino acids. In germline, CDR1 is SGHRS, CDR2 YFSETQ. The CDR3 reads CASSGSGGPSYEQYF. The CDR3 DNA is TGCGCCAGCAGCGGAAGCGGGGGCCCCTCCTACGAGCAGTACTTC.

The chain has TRBV18 and TRBJ2-5; TRBD1 matches 10 bases. Trimming cost V 2 bases and J 5 bases; bases outside gene matches: 8. CDR1 and CDR2 (germline): KGHSH, LQKENI. The CDR3 is made up of 16 amino acids. CDR3 loop: CASSPKPGTGVETQYF. CDR3 bases: TGTGCCAGCTCACCAAAACCCGGGACAGGGGTTGAGACCCAGTACTTC. The variable domain in full, with the rest retrieved from reference TRBV18 and TRBJ2-5, is NAGVMQNPRHLVRRRGQEARLRCSPMKGHSHVYWYRQLPEEGLKFMVYLQKENIIDESGMPKERFSAEFPKEGPSILRIQQVVRGDSAAYFCASSPKPGTGVETQYFGPGTRLLVL.

The gene calls are TRBV6-6 and TRBJ2-7; D is uncertain. CDR1 is MNHNY and CDR2 is SVGAGI in the germline V gene (reference sequence). Trimming took off 8 bases at V and 2 bases at J, with 7 bases between the two ends. The CDR3 runs to 11 residues. CDR3 sequence: CASRRAYEQYF. The DNA for the CDR3 is TGTGCCAGCCGCCGGGCCTACGAGCAGTACTTC.